This T cell receptor (beta chain) originates from a study of neoadjuvant anti-PD-1 for oral cavity cancer. Sequencing was performed with immunoSEQ multiplex PCR; in TCRdb, only in-frame clones are kept and a portion is missing. The top ten clones hold approximately 40% of a sample with around 15,000 clones, about 34% of them seen once. Findings of the study overall: Each response group had just a few patients in TCR analyses.

The time point denotes: after neoadjuvant nivolumab, at surgical resection. The CDR3 consists of 11 residues. Between the trimmed V and J ends, which lost 5 bases and 2 bases, there was a span of 4 bases. The germline CDR1 and CDR2 sequences are MNHEY and SVGAGI. This clone showed up many times. Its antigen is currently unknown. The V call is TRBV6-5, the J call TRBJ2-7, with unresolved D. The source is a person aged 40 to 85 with oral cavity squamous cell carcinoma. The source material was tumor tissue, sampled after nivolumab (anti-PD-1) treatment. CDR3 bases: TGTGCCAGCAGTACAGCCTACGAGCAGTACTTC. This sequence encodes CASSTAYEQYF.